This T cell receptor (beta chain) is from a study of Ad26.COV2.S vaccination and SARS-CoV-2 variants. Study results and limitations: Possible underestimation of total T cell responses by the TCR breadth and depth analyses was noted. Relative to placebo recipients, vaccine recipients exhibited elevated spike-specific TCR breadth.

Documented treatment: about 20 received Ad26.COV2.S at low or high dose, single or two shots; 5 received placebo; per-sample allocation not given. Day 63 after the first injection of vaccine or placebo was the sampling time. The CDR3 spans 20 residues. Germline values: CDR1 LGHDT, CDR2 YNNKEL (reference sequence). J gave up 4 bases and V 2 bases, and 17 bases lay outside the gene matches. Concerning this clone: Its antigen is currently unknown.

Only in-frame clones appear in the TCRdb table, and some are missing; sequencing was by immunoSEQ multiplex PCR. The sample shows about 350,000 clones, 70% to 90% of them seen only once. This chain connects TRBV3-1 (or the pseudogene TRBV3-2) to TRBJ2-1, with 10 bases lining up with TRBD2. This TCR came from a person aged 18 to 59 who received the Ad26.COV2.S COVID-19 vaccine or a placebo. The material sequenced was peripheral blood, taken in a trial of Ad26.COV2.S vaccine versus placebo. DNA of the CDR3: TGTGCCAGCAGCCAATCGGTGGGCCGGGATAGCGGGGGGCGATACAATGAGCAGTTCTTC. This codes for CASSQSVGRDSGGRYNEQFF.